One and the same sample provided the 23 T cell receptor beta chains below, sequenced in a study of T cell repertoires in cytomegalovirus infection. TCRdb reprocessed the reads via MiXCR and lists one record per CDR3 protein. This sample yields approximately 76,000 distinct CDR3 sequences, of which less than 4.5% are seen a single time; approximately 4.6% belongs to the top ten. The specimen sequenced was PBMCs. All receptors derive from a human donor in good health (CMV status not recorded). Some clones in this sample may be carry-over from other donors' samples.

This clonotype was found many times. The chain employs TRBV7-2 and TRBJ1-5; 10 bases align to TRBD1. J lost 11 bases, V lost 1 base, and 8 bases had no gene match. The CDR3 contains 15 residues. Per germline, CDR1 SGHTA and CDR2 FQGNSA. The CDR3 bases are TGTGCCAGCAGCTTAGGTGGGACAGGGGCTGAGGCCCAGCATTTT. Its translation: CASSLGGTGAEAQHF.

This clonotype was counted at least ten times. This sequence joins TRBV12-3 or TRBV12-4 and TRBJ2-5, with a weak D call TRBD1 (6 bases). The V end was cut by 6 bases, the J end by 3 bases, with 8 bases between. The length of the CDR3 is 12 residues. Here the CDR3 DNA reads TGTGCCAGCAGGTCAGGGGAAGAGACCCAGTACTTC. Its protein product is CASRSGEETQYF.

At least ten counts were recorded for this clonotype. The V gene is TRBV4-3, the J gene TRBJ1-1; D might be TRBD1 (5 bases). Germline V gene data show CDR1 as LGHNA and CDR2 as YSLEER. The CDR3 length is 14 residues. V was trimmed by 4 bases and J by 1 base, leaving 10 bases between them. The CDR3 DNA sequence: TGCGCCAGCAGCCTACTAGGGACGAACACTGAAGCTTTCTTT. It translates to CASSLLGTNTEAFF.

This clonotype appeared many times. V gene TRBV7-2 combines with J gene TRBJ1-5; D gene uncertain. Deletions cut 5 bases from V and 5 bases from J, with 16 bases between. CDR3 length: 15 residues. Germline V CDR1 and CDR2: SGHTA, FQGNSA. The DNA of the CDR3 is TGTGCCAGCAGCCCGATAACGGGAAACTATCAGCCCCAGCATTTT. As protein: CASSPITGNYQPQHF.

There are many counts of this clonotype. V and J are TRBV4-3 and TRBJ2-5; no clear D gene. Germline V gene lookup returns CDR1 LGHNA and CDR2 YSLEER. V lost 0 bases, J lost 3 bases, and 11 bases lay in between. The length of the CDR3 is 15 residues. CDR3 sequence (DNA): TGCGCCAGCAGCCAAGATGGTGGACGAGAAGAGACCCAGTACTTC. Amino acid sequence: CASSQDGGREETQYF.

About this clonotype itself: Given a much more abundant clone one base away, this may be a read error. V and J are TRBV7-3 and TRBJ2-3; 7 bases fit TRBD2. Trimming took 5 bases from V and 9 from J; bases not matched to a gene: 8. The CDR3 sequence is 13 residues long. CDR1 SGHTA and CDR2 FQGTGA come from the germline V gene. The CDR3 protein is CASSPFGEGTQYF. The CDR3 DNA reads TGTGCCAGCAGCCCCTTTGGGGAGGGGACGCAGTATTTT.

This clonotype was observed many times. This chain joins TRBV28 and TRBJ2-2, with D unresolved. The germline V gene encodes CDR1 MDHEN and CDR2 SYDVKM. The CDR3 is made up of 13 amino acids. The ends were cut back, 4 bases at V and 1 base at J, with 4 bases in the middle. The CDR3 bases are TGTGCCAGCAGTTACCTGAACACCGGGGAGCTGTTTTTT. This sequence encodes CASSYLNTGELFF.

This clonotype was counted ten times or more. An end of the junction differs from the germline gene, which may be a read error. The gene calls are TRBV20-1 and TRBJ2-5; the D gene is possibly TRBD2 (5 bases). Germline V gene data show CDR1 as DFQATT and CDR2 as SNEGSKA (reference sequence). This CDR3 is built from 12 residues. The CDR3 bases are TGCAGTGCTAGAGATCGAGGGCGAGGATCTGTATTC. It encodes CSARDRGRGSVF.

This clonotype was counted many times. The chain employs TRBV7-2 and TRBJ1-5; D ambiguous. V was cut by 2 bases and J by 0 bases, with 8 bases left in between. This CDR3 region has 15 residues. Germline-derived CDR1 and CDR2 are SGHTA and FQGNSA. CDR3 in DNA: TGTGCCAGCAGCTTACTCAGGAATAGCAATCAGCCCCAGCATTTT. It specifies CASSLLRNSNQPQHF.

This clonotype was seen repeatedly, ten times or more. The chain has TRBV7-2 and TRBJ2-1; D unresolved. This CDR3 contains 11 residues. Trimming pared 6 bases from V and 9 bases from J, leaving 9 bases between. Germline values: CDR1 SGHTA, CDR2 FQGNSA. The chain's CDR3 is CASRQSVEQFF. DNA for the CDR3: TGTGCCAGCAGACAGAGCGTTGAGCAGTTCTTC.

This clonotype was counted ten times or more. CDR3 region: CASSGQGGITEAFF. CDR3 bases: TGTGCCAGCAGTGGGCAGGGTGGTATCACTGAAGCTTTCTTT. The chain employs TRBV6-1 and TRBJ1-1; D might be TRBD1 (5 bases). V was clipped by 4 bases and J by 4 bases, with 13 bases between them. The CDR3 loop spans 14 amino acids. CDR1 and CDR2 (germline): MNHNS, SASEGT.

This clonotype was recorded many times. This chain connects TRBV28 to TRBJ1-5; a possible D gene is TRBD1 (5 bases). CDR1 and CDR2 (germline): MDHEN, SYDVKM. The CDR3 extends over 14 amino acids. The V end lost 2 bases, the J end lost 4 bases, and 9 bases lay between the germline ends. DNA for the CDR3: TGTGCCAGCAGTTTAGGCAGGGCAAATCAGCCCCAGCATTTT. Its translation is CASSLGRANQPQHF.

Many counts were recorded for this clonotype. The gene calls are TRBV6-5 and TRBJ2-6, with unresolved D. The CDR3 consists of 15 residues. The V end was cut by 6 bases, the J end by 0 bases, with 9 bases between. Germline V gene sequence: CDR1 MNHEY, CDR2 SVGAGI. CDR3 in DNA: TGTGCCAGCAGGATACAGCTCTCTGGGGCCAACGTCCTGACTTTC. This encodes CASRIQLSGANVLTF.

This clonotype was observed many times. This rearrangement joins TRBV19 to TRBJ1-1; D is ambiguous. CDR3 length: 14 residues. V lost 2 bases to trimming and J lost 10 bases, with 17 bases between them. Germline lookup yields CDR1 LNHDA and CDR2 SQIVND (reference sequence). The CDR3 nucleotides are TGTGCCAGTAGTATACGAGACAAGGTAGGATCAGCTTTCTTT. This sequence encodes CASSIRDKVGSAFF.

This clonotype showed up many times. The chain is built from TRBV7-6 and TRBJ2-3; D is unclear. In germline, CDR1 is SGHVS, CDR2 FNYEAQ. V was clipped by 5 bases and J by 4 bases, with 10 bases between them. CDR3 length equals 13 residues. Here the CDR3 reads CASSPPIPDTQYF. The DNA for the CDR3 is TGTGCCAGCAGCCCCCCTATCCCAGATACGCAGTATTTT.

This clonotype was found many times. This chain links TRBV10-3 with TRBJ2-3; D gene uncertain. Trimming removed 4 bases at V and 0 bases at J, with 17 bases between. Germline CDR1 reads ENHRY; CDR2 reads SYGVKD. The CDR3 consists of 17 residues. CDR3 coding DNA: TGTGCCATCAGTGGGAGAGGCAGCCTCTATAGCACAGATACGCAGTATTTT. Its translation is CAISGRGSLYSTDTQYF.

This clonotype was counted many times. V is TRBV5-1 and J is TRBJ2-3; D is ambiguous. CDR1 SGHRS and CDR2 YFSETQ come from the germline V gene. Trimming shortened V by 0 bases and J by 4 bases, and 9 bases separated the two germline ends. The CDR3 extends over 14 amino acids. The chain's CDR3 is CASSLGYTSDTQYF. Here the CDR3 DNA reads TGCGCCAGCAGCTTGGGTTACACTTCAGATACGCAGTATTTT.

In this sample, this clonotype turned up many times. V usage is TRBV23-1 and J usage is TRBJ1-5; possibly TRBD1 for D (5 bases). TRBV23-1 is sorted into the ORF group, with uncertain function. The CDR3 sequence is 15 residues long. V was cut by 3 bases and J by 6 bases, with 15 bases left in between. The DNA of the CDR3 is TGCGCCAGCAGTCATGGCAGGGTTCCTATTCAGCCCCAGCATTTT. Residues: CASSHGRVPIQPQHF.

This clonotype was observed many times. Here the CDR3 DNA reads TGTGCCAGCAGCTTGAACCGTGCCACAGATACGCAGTATTTT. Amino acid sequence: CASSLNRATDTQYF. This chain joins TRBV7-2 and TRBJ2-3; D ambiguous. The CDR3 has 14 amino acids. Germline V gives CDR1 SGHTA, CDR2 FQGNSA. V was trimmed by 3 bases and J by 2 bases, leaving 9 bases between them.

This clonotype has ten or more counts. This chain's CDR3 is CASAGLPYGYTF. The CDR3 nucleotides are TGTGCCAGCGCAGGACTCCCCTATGGCTACACCTTC. The chain employs TRBV12-3 or TRBV12-4 and TRBJ1-2, with D uncertain. The CDR3 contains 12 residues. The V and J ends lost 8 bases and 4 bases respectively, with 11 bases between them.

This clonotype was found many times. The chain is built from TRBV7-2 and TRBJ2-3; D remains unclear. CDR1 and CDR2 (germline): SGHTA, FQGNSA. V was trimmed by 1 base and J by 6 bases, leaving 5 bases between them. This CDR3 is built from 12 residues. The CDR3 DNA is TGTGCCAGCAGCTTAGTAGGGGATACGCAGTATTTT. Its translation is CASSLVGDTQYF.

This clonotype was counted many times. The rearrangement links TRBV28 to TRBJ1-1; D perhaps matches TRBD1 (5 bases). Germline lookup yields CDR1 MDHEN and CDR2 SYDVKM. V was trimmed by 3 bases and J by 0 bases, leaving 8 bases between them. The CDR3 covers 14 residues. The chain's CDR3 is CASSLEGLNTEAFF. The DNA for the CDR3 is TGTGCCAGCAGTTTGGAGGGACTGAACACTGAAGCTTTCTTT. Full variable domain (outside the CDR3, taken from reference TRBV28 and TRBJ1-1): DVKVTQSSRYLVKRTGEKVFLECVQDMDHENMFWYRQDPGLGLRLIYFSYDVKMKEKGDIPEGYSVSREKKERFSLILESASTNQTSMYLCASSLEGLNTEAFFGQGTRLTVV.

This clonotype has ten or more counts. The genes are TRBV28 and TRBJ2-3; D not certain. Germline values: CDR1 MDHEN, CDR2 SYDVKM. This CDR3 has 13 amino acids. Trimming left V 3 bases short and J 7 bases short, with 11 bases between. The DNA of the CDR3 is TGTGCCAGCAGTTTGCCAGCCCCTTATACGCAGTATTTT. Residues: CASSLPAPYTQYF.